Listed here is a single T cell receptor beta chain. Antigen unknown. Though probably carrying unrecorded immune exposures, donors were nominally healthy at sampling. These data belong to a study of cytomegalovirus exposure and HLA in healthy donors. Study information: As an earlier analysis found, 150 million to 200 million T cells yielded about 120 million unique TCR beta sequences. Overall study findings and caveats: Among the CMV-associated chains, three were confirmed in vitro as specific for CMV antigens. According to the study, some 160 TCR beta chains were cytomegalovirus-associated.

Germline V CDR1 and CDR2: WNHNN, SYGVQD (reference sequence). The CDR3 runs to 13 residues. Trimming removed 4 bases at V and 1 base at J, with 5 bases between. PCR used 60 Vbeta primers and 13 Jbeta primers. Sequenced by immunoSEQ multiplex PCR; TCRdb stores in-frame clones only, minus some. The table shows around 93,000 clones, with roughly four fifths occurring only once. The sample consisted of PBMCs. The chain carries TRBV10-1 and TRBJ1-3; a possible D gene is TRBD1 (5 bases). This receptor was obtained from a man under 40 in good health and CMV-seropositive. This CDR3 reads CASSAGSGNTIYF. Here the CDR3 DNA reads TGCGCCAGCAGTGCAGGGTCTGGAAACACCATATATTTT.